The 25 T cell receptor beta chains listed next were all sequenced from one sample in a study of blood T cells in healthy people across ages. The second PCR ran about 6 to 12 cycles with a sample-barcoded 5' primer and J-beta primers. TCRdb itself ran the 5' RACE reads through MiXCR, one entry per CDR3 protein. Counted here are roughly 700,000 distinct CDR3 sequences, roughly 25% occurring once; the ten biggest clones make up more than 8%. These data are also associated with another study on T cells of mothers and their children.

The sequencing input was blood. The receptors originated from a boy between 10 and 17 years old in good health.

This clonotype was detected only a few times. The chain recombines TRBV19 with TRBJ2-1; 11 bases line up with TRBD2. CDR1 is LNHDA and CDR2 is SQIVND in the germline V gene (reference sequence). The CDR3 consists of 17 residues. With 10 bases clipped from V and 8 bases from J, the junction kept 19 bases outside the gene matches. CDR3 sequence: CATTGLADDPMGDEQFF. The DNA for the CDR3 is TGTGCCACCACGGGACTAGCGGACGATCCCATGGGGGATGAGCAGTTCTTC.

This clonotype was observed a handful of times. V gene TRBV28 combines with J gene TRBJ1-2, with TRBD1 identical over 7 bases. The CDR3 length is 14 residues. The V gene's germline CDR1 is MDHEN and CDR2 SYDVKM. The V and J ends lost 5 bases and 4 bases, in that order; junction bases with no gene match: 7. The CDR3: CASSGQEPSYGYTF. CDR3 bases: TGTGCCAGCAGTGGACAGGAGCCCTCCTATGGCTACACCTTC.

The chain recombines TRBV20-1 with TRBJ2-7, with D unclear. The CDR3 loop spans 11 amino acids. CDR1 DFQATT and CDR2 SNEGSKA come from the germline V gene (reference sequence). The ends were cut back, 3 bases at V and 4 bases at J, with 7 bases in the middle. The CDR3 sequence: CSASPGYEQYF. CDR3 DNA sequence: TGCAGTGCTAGTCCTGGGTACGAGCAGTACTTC.

On this clonotype: A read error may produce the germline difference seen at one junction end. This chain uses TRBV7-7 with TRBJ2-5; 9 bases are a match to TRBD1. The CDR3 covers 16 residues. CDR1 is SSHAT, CDR2 FNYEAQ, per germline (reference sequence). The chain's CDR3 is CASSLTGQGLRETQYF. The DNA of the CDR3 is TGTGCTAGCAGCCTAACGGGACAGGGTCTGCGAGAGACCCAGTACTTC.

J is TRBJ1-2 and V is TRBV4-2; D is undetermined. The germline V gene encodes CDR1 LGHNA and CDR2 YNFKEQ. The CDR3 runs 17 residues. Trimming shortened V by 1 base and J by 0 bases, and 15 bases separated the two germline ends. The CDR3 sequence is CASSQVSKGIPNYGYTF. DNA of the CDR3: TGTGCCAGCAGCCAAGTATCGAAGGGTATACCTAACTATGGCTACACCTTC.

The V gene is TRBV7-9, the J gene TRBJ1-1; D is possibly TRBD1 (6 bases). V was clipped by 5 bases and J by 11 bases, with 18 bases between them. The CDR3 runs to 13 residues. CDR1 is SEHNR and CDR2 is FQNEAQ in the germline V gene (reference sequence). CDR3 region: CASSPVGGAFAFF. CDR3 DNA: TGTGCCAGCAGCCCGGTAGGGGGGGCATTTGCTTTCTTT.

V gene TRBV3-1 combines with J gene TRBJ1-1; D perhaps matches TRBD1 (5 bases). The CDR3 consists of 15 residues. Trimming removed 4 bases at V and 0 bases at J, with 12 bases between. Per the germline V gene, CDR1 is LGHDT and CDR2 is YNNKEL (reference sequence). This CDR3 reads CASSPWQDMNTEAFF. The CDR3 nucleotides read TGTGCCAGCAGCCCATGGCAGGACATGAACACTGAAGCTTTCTTT.

The V call is TRBV20-1, the J call TRBJ1-3; 7 nucleotides line up with TRBD1. The closer fit of TRBJ2-2 to the DNA end suggests the J call may be wrong. Germline-derived CDR1 and CDR2 are DFQATT and SNEGSKA (reference sequence). The CDR3 length is 12 residues. The CDR3 DNA follows: TGCAGTGCTGACAGGGACACCGGGGAGCTGTTTTTT. Translated, it gives CSADRDTGELFF.

This clonotype has just a few counts. The chain recombines TRBV20-1 with TRBJ2-5; D ambiguous. This CDR3 has 16 amino acids. From germline, CDR1 is DFQATT and CDR2 SNEGSKA (reference sequence). The germline V and J ends were trimmed by 0 bases and 5 bases, with 19 bases remaining between them. CDR3 in amino acids: CSARELLTSYPETQYF. For the CDR3, the DNA is TGCAGTGCTAGAGAGCTGCTGACCAGCTACCCGGAGACCCAGTACTTC.

In DNA form, the CDR3 reads TGTGCCAGCAGGAAAAGGGAGGGAATGAACACTGAAGCTTTCTTT. Translating gives CASRKREGMNTEAFF. V and J are TRBV7-9 and TRBJ1-1; D unresolved. Trimming shortened V by 6 bases and J by 0 bases, and 14 bases separated the two germline ends. The CDR3 covers 15 residues. Germline CDR1 reads SEHNR; CDR2 reads FQNEAQ (reference sequence).

This clonotype has just a few counts. The chain uses TRBV10-3 and TRBJ2-7, with 14 bases fitting TRBD2. Trimming cost V 6 bases and J 0 bases; bases outside gene matches: 4. Germline loops: CDR1 ENHRY, CDR2 SYGVKD. The CDR3 runs 16 residues. The CDR3 is CAIRGTSGSGSYEQYF. CDR3 nucleotide sequence: TGTGCCATCAGGGGGACTAGCGGGAGTGGCTCCTACGAGCAGTACTTC.

This clonotype was seen once. V usage is TRBV18 and J usage is TRBJ1-1, with D tentatively TRBD1 (5 bases). The germline V and J ends were trimmed by 6 bases and 6 bases, with 17 bases remaining between them. The CDR3 contains 14 residues. The germline V gene encodes CDR1 KGHSH and CDR2 LQKENI. The CDR3 nucleotides are TGTGCCAGCTCCCCCACTCCTGGAGGGGCTGAAGCTTTCTTT. Amino acids: CASSPTPGGAEAFF.

DNA for the CDR3: TGTGCCAGCAGCGCCGCGCTCGCGGGGGGAACAGATACGCAGTATTTT. It yields the protein CASSAALAGGTDTQYF. This chain connects TRBV7-2 to TRBJ2-3; TRBD2 agrees at 8 bases. The ends lost 5 bases at V and 3 bases at J; junction bases unmatched: 10. The CDR3 runs 16 residues. Germline loops: CDR1 SGHTA, CDR2 FQGNSA.

This clonotype has just a few counts. V usage is TRBV12-3 or TRBV12-4 and J usage is TRBJ1-1; perhaps TRBD1 as D (5 bases). The length of the CDR3 is 16 residues. V was clipped by 5 bases and J by 4 bases, with 20 bases between them. CDR3 loop: CASSPGDARGGTEAFF. The DNA of the CDR3 is TGTGCCAGCAGTCCCGGGGACGCTAGGGGCGGCACTGAAGCTTTCTTT.

With respect to this clonotype: The junction departs from germline at one end; a sequencing error may be responsible. The genes are TRBV15 and TRBJ2-5; possibly TRBD1 for D (5 bases). The CDR3 consists of 13 residues. The germline V gene encodes CDR1 LNHNV and CDR2 YYDKDF (reference sequence). The CDR3 here is CATSGHYQETRYF. In DNA, the CDR3 is TGTGCCACCAGCGGACATTACCAAGAGACCCGGTACTTC.

This clonotype was seen a few times. The J gene is TRBJ1-1, the V gene TRBV12-3 or TRBV12-4; tentatively, D is TRBD1 (6 bases). The V end was cut by 5 bases, the J end by 8 bases, with 15 bases between. The CDR3 consists of 13 residues. DNA for the CDR3: TGTGCCAGCAGTATTGAGATTGGGACAGAAGCTTTCTTT. Amino acid sequence: CASSIEIGTEAFF.

Regarding this clonotype: A read error may produce the germline difference seen at one junction end. The chain carries TRBV7-3 and TRBJ2-5, with 7 bases identical to TRBD2. The CDR3 contains 16 residues. Germline CDR1 and CDR2: SGHTA and FQGTGA. The CDR3 loop is CASSLLPVTTSSSPFF. The CDR3 bases are TGTGCCAGCAGCTTACTTCCAGTAACGACTAGCTCGAGTCCGTTCTTC. Complete variable domain (other parts from reference TRBV7-3 and TRBJ2-5): GAGVSQTPSNKVTEKGKYVELRCDPISGHTALYWYRQSLGQGPEFLIYFQGTGAADDSGLPNDRFFAVRPEGSVSTLKIQRTERGDSAVYLCASSLLPVTTSSSPFFGPGTRLLVL.

V gene TRBV7-2 combines with J gene TRBJ2-3; no clear D. This CDR3 is built from 13 residues. In germline, CDR1 is SGHTA, CDR2 FQGNSA. With 1 base removed from V and 5 bases from J, the gap between germline ends came to 7 bases. CDR3 nucleotides: TGTGCCAGCAGCTTAGGATATGGAGATACGCAGTATTTT. It yields the protein CASSLGYGDTQYF.

The chain uses TRBV11-2 and TRBJ2-5; TRBD1 or TRBD2 may be the D gene (5 bases each). The J call could be wrong; TRBJ2-1 is a better fit for the DNA end. CDR3 length: 13 residues. Germline CDR1 SGHAT, CDR2 FQNNGV. The CDR3 DNA reads as TGTGCCAGCAGCCGGGACCGATTTATAGAGCAGTTCTTC. This codes for CASSRDRFIEQFF.

The chain recombines TRBV7-2 with TRBJ2-5; 10 positions agree with TRBD2. The J call is in doubt because the DNA end fits TRBJ2-1 better. This CDR3 is built from 15 residues. Germline V lookup: CDR1 SGHTA, CDR2 FQGNSA. CDR3 DNA sequence: TGTGCCAGCAGCGACAGCGGGGGGGCCATTAATGAGCAGTTCTTC. It yields the protein CASSDSGGAINEQFF.

The J gene is TRBJ2-5, the V gene TRBV29-1; 12 positions match TRBD1. J gave up 4 bases and V 8 bases, and 11 bases lay outside the gene matches. The CDR3 totals 15 residues. The germline V gene encodes CDR1 SQVTM and CDR2 ANQGSEA. CDR3 in DNA: TGCAGCACCGAGAAGGGACAGGGGGCTGGAGAGACCCAGTACTTC. Residues: CSTEKGQGAGETQYF.

The chain is built from TRBV20-1 and TRBJ2-1; the match to TRBD2 covers 9 bases. The CDR3 is made up of 14 amino acids. Germline V CDR1 and CDR2: DFQATT, SNEGSKA (reference sequence). V lost 8 bases to trimming and J lost 9 bases; unmatched junction nucleotides: 14. CDR3 amino acids: CSSTAGREGSEQFF. In nucleotides, the CDR3 is TGCAGTAGCACGGCGGGGCGGGAGGGAAGTGAGCAGTTCTTC.

The chain is built from TRBV20-1 and TRBJ2-7; 9 bases are a match to TRBD1. Germline CDR1 DFQATT, CDR2 SNEGSKA (reference sequence). This CDR3 spans 15 amino acids. V gave up 5 bases and J gave up 2 bases; unmatched junction bases: 10. This CDR3 is CSAHHAGTGTYEQYF. The CDR3 region has the DNA TGCAGTGCTCACCACGCCGGGACAGGGACCTACGAGCAGTACTTC.

V usage is TRBV12-3 or TRBV12-4 and J usage is TRBJ2-5, with D possibly TRBD1 on 5 matching bases. TRBJ2-1 explains the end of the DNA better; the J call may be wrong. The CDR3 loop spans 13 amino acids. CDR3 region: CASISDSPHEQFF. The CDR3 DNA reads as TGTGCCAGCATCAGCGACAGTCCCCATGAGCAGTTCTTC.

Here the CDR3 reads CSVDKNSQETQYF. The CDR3 DNA follows: TGCAGCGTTGATAAAAACAGCCAAGAGACCCAGTACTTC. The chain recombines TRBV29-1 with TRBJ2-5; D call uncertain. Between the trimmed V and J ends, which lost 3 bases and 1 base, there was a span of 9 bases. The CDR3 sequence is 13 residues long. Germline V gene sequence: CDR1 SQVTM, CDR2 ANQGSEA. The full variable domain, in which reference TRBV29-1 and TRBJ2-5 provide the parts outside the CDR3, is SAVISQKPSRDICQRGTSLTIQCQVDSQVTMMFWYRQQPGQSLTLIATANQGSEATYESGFVIDKFPISRPNLTFSTLTVSNMSPEDSSIYLCSVDKNSQETQYFGPGTRLLVL.